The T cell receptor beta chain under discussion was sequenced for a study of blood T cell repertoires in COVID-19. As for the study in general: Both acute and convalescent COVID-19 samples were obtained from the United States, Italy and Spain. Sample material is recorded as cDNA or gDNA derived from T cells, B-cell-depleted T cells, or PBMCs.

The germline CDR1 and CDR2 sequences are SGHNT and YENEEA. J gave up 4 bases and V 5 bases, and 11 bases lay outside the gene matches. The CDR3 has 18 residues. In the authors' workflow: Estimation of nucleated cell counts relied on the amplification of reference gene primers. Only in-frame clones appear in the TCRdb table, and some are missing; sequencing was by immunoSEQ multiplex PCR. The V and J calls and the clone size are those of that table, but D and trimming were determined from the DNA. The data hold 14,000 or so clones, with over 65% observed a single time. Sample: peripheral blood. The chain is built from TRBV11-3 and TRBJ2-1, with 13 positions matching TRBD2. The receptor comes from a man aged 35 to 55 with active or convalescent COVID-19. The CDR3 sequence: CASSPRTSGGTSYNEQFF. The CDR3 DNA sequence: TGTGCCAGCAGCCCCCGGACTAGCGGGGGTACCTCTTACAATGAGCAGTTCTTC.